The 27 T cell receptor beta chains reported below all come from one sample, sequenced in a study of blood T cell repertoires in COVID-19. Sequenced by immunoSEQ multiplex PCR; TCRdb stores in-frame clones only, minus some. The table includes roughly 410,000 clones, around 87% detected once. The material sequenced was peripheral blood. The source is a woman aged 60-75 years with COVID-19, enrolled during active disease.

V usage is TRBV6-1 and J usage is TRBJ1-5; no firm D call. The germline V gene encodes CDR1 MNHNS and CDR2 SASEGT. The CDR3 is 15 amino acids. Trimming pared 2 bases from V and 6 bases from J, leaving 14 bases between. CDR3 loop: CASSEFGLGSQPQHF. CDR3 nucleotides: TGTGCCAGCAGTGAATTTGGGCTTGGTAGTCAGCCCCAGCATTTT.

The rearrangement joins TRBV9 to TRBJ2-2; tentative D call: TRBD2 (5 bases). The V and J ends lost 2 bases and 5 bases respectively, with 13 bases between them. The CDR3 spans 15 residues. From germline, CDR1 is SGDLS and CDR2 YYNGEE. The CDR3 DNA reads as TGTGCCAGCAGCGTTTCGTGGGGAGAGACCGGGGAGCTGTTTTTT. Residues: CASSVSWGETGELFF.

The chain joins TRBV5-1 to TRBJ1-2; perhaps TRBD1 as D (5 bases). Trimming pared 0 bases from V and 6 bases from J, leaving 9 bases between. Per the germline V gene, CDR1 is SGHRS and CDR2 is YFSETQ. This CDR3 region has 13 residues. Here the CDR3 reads CASSLDSGDGYTF. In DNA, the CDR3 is TGCGCCAGCAGCTTGGATTCGGGGGATGGCTACACCTTC.

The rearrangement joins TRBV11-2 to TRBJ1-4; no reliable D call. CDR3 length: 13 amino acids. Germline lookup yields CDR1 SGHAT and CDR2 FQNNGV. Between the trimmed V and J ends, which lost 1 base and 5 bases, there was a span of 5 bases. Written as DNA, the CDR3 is TGTGCCAGCAGCTTAGTGGAGAATGAAAAACTGTTTTTT. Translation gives CASSLVENEKLFF.

CDR3 sequence reads: CASSDRTGGPGDTQYF. The DNA for the CDR3 is TGTGCCAGCAGTGACCGTACGGGGGGCCCGGGAGATACGCAGTATTTT. The V and J genes are TRBV25-1 and TRBJ2-3, with TRBD2 as a possible D gene (7 bases). From germline, CDR1 is MGHDK and CDR2 SYGVNS. Trimming removed 3 bases from V and 5 bases from J, with 18 bases in between. This CDR3 spans 16 amino acids.

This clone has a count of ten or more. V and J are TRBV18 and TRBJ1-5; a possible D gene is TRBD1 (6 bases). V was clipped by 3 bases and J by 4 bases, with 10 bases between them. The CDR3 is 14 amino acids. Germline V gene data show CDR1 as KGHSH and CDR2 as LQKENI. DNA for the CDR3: TGTGCCAGCTCACCTCAACAGGGAAATCAGCCCCAGCATTTT. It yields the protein CASSPQQGNQPQHF.

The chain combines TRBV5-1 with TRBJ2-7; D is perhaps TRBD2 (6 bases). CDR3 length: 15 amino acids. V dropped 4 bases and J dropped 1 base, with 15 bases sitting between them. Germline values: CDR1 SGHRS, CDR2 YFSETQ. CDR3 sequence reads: CASSLFGGSSYEQYF. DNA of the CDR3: TGCGCCAGCAGCCTATTTGGAGGGTCTTCCTACGAGCAGTACTTC.

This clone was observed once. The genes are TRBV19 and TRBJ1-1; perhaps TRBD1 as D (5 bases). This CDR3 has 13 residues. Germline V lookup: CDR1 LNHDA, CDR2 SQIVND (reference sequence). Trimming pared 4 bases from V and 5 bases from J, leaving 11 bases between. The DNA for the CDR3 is TGTGCCAGTAGTACAGGGTTAGGGACTGAAGCTTTCTTT. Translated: CASSTGLGTEAFF.

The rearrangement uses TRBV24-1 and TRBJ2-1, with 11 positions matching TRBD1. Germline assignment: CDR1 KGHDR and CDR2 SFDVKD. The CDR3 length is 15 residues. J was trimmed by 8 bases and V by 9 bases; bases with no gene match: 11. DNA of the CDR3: TGTGCCACCGCAGTACTTGGGACAGGGGGGGATGAGCAGTTCTTC. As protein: CATAVLGTGGDEQFF.

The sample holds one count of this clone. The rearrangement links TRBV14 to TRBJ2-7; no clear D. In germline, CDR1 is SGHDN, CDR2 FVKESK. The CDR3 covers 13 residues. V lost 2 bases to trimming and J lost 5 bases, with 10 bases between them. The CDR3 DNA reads TGTGCCAGCAGCCAACTTACTCTCGACGAGCAGTACTTC. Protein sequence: CASSQLTLDEQYF. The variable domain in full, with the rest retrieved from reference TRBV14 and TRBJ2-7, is EAGVTQFPSHSVIEKGQTVTLRCDPISGHDNLYWYRRVMGKEIKFLLHFVKESKQDESGMPNNRFLAERTGGTYSTLKVQPAELEDSGVYFCASSQLTLDEQYFGPGTRLTVT.

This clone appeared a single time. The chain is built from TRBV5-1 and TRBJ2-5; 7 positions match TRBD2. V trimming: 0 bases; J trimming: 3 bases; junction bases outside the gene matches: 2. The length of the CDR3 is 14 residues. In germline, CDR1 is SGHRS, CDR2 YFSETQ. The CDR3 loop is CASSLVTSEETQYF. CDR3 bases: TGCGCCAGCAGCTTGGTTACTAGCGAAGAGACCCAGTACTTC.

In DNA form, the CDR3 reads TGTGCCAGCAGCACACTAGCGGGGATGGGTAATGAGCAGTTCTTC. This gives the protein CASSTLAGMGNEQFF. This chain connects TRBV9 to TRBJ2-1; TRBD2 aligns across 10 bases. V dropped 4 bases and J dropped 7; count of bases not matched to a gene: 8. CDR3 length: 15 amino acids. CDR1 SGDLS and CDR2 YYNGEE come from the germline V gene. Combining the CDR3 with reference TRBV9 and TRBJ2-1 gives the whole variable domain DSGVTQTPKHLITATGQRVTLRCSPRSGDLSVYWYQQSLDQGLQFLIQYYNGEERAKGNILERFSAQQFPDLHSELNLSSLELGDSALYFCASSTLAGMGNEQFFGPGTRLTVL.

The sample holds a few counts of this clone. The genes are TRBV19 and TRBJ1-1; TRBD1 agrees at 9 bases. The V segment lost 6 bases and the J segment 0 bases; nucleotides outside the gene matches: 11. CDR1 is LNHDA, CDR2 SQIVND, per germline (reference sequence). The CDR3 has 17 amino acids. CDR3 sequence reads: CASRGYGTGTMNTEAFF. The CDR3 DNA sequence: TGTGCCAGTAGGGGGTACGGGACAGGGACCATGAACACTGAAGCTTTCTTT.

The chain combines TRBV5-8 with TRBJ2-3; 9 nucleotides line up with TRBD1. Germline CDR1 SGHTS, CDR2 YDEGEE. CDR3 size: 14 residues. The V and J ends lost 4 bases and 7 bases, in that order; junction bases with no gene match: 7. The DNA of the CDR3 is TGTGCCAGCAGCGCCGGGACAGGGCAATATACGCAGTATTTT. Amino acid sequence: CASSAGTGQYTQYF.

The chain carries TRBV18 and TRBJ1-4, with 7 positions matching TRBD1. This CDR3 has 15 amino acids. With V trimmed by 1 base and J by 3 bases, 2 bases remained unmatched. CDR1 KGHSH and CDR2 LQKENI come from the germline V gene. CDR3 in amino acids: CASSPQGQPNEKLFF. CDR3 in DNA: TGTGCCAGCTCACCACAGGGACAGCCTAATGAAAAACTGTTTTTT. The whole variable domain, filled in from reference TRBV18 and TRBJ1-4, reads NAGVMQNPRHLVRRRGQEARLRCSPMKGHSHVYWYRQLPEEGLKFMVYLQKENIIDESGMPKERFSAEFPKEGPSILRIQQVVRGDSAAYFCASSPQGQPNEKLFFGSGTQLSVL.

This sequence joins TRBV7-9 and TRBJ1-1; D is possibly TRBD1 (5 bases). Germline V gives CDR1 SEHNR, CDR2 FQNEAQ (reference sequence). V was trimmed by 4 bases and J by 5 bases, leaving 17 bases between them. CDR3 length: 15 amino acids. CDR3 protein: CASSYPNGGKTEAFF. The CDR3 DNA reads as TGTGCCAGCAGCTACCCAAACGGGGGGAAGACTGAAGCTTTCTTT.

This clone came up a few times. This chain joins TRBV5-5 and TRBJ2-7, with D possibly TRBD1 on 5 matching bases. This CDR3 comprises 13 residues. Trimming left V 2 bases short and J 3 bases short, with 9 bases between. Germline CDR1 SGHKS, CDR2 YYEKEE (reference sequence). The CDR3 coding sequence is TGTGCCAGCAGCTTTCAAGGGGTCTACGAGCAGTACTTC. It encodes CASSFQGVYEQYF.

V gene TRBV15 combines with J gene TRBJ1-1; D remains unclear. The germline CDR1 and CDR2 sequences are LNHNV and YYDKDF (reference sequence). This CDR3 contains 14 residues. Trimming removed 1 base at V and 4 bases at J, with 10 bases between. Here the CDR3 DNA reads TGTGCCACCAGCAGAGTTCGAGGGAGCACTGAAGCTTTCTTT. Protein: CATSRVRGSTEAFF.

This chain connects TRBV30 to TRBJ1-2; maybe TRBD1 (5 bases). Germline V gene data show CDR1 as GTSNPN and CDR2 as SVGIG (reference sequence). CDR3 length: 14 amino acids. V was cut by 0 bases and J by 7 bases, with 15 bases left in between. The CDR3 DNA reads TGTGCCTGGAGTGTACAGGCCGGGCCCGGTGGCTACACCTTC. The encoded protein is CAWSVQAGPGGYTF.

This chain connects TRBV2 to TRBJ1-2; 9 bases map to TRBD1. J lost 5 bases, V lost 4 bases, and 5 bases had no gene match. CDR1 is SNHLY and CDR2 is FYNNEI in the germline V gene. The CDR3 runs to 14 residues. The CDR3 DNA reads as TGTGCCAGCAGTGTTAAGACAGGGGGGTATGGCTACACCTTC. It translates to CASSVKTGGYGYTF.

CDR3 amino acids: CASSSQGRRLRTYEQYF. The CDR3 DNA sequence: TGTGCCAGCAGTTCACAGGGTCGTAGGCTTCGTACGTACGAGCAGTACTTC. This chain uses TRBV7-4 with TRBJ2-7, with D possibly matching TRBD1 (6 bases). Germline V gene data show CDR1 as SGHVT and CDR2 as SQSDAQ. The length of the CDR3 is 17 residues. The germline V and J ends were trimmed by 6 bases and 4 bases, with 25 bases remaining between them.

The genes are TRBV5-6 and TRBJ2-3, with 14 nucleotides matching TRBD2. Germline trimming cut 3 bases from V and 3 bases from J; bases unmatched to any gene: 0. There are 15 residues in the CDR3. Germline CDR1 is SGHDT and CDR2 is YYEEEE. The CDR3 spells CASSWTSGGTDTQYF. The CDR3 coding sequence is TGTGCCAGCAGCTGGACTAGCGGGGGGACAGATACGCAGTATTTT. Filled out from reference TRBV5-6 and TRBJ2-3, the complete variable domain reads DAGVTQSPTHLIKTRGQQVTLRCSPKSGHDTVSWYQQALGQGPQFIFQYYEEEERQRGNFPDRFSGHQFPNYSSELNVNALLLGDSALYLCASSWTSGGTDTQYFGPGTRLTVL.

The CDR3 here is CASSLNQGWRNSPLHF. CDR3 nucleotides: TGTGCCAGCAGTTTAAACCAGGGGTGGAGGAATTCACCCCTCCACTTT. This chain joins TRBV27 and TRBJ1-6; possibly TRBD1 for D (6 bases). The CDR3 has 16 amino acids. Trimming pared 2 bases from V and 7 bases from J, leaving 15 bases between. Germline CDR1 reads MNHEY; CDR2 reads SMNVEV (reference sequence).

The CDR3 is CASSRTGTDLNIQYF. In DNA, the CDR3 is TGTGCCAGCAGCCGAACCGGGACAGACCTAAACATTCAGTACTTC. V usage is TRBV5-5 and J usage is TRBJ2-4; 7 nucleotides line up with TRBD1. With V trimmed by 4 bases and J by 6 bases, 10 bases remained unmatched. The CDR3 is 15 residues long. Per germline, CDR1 SGHKS and CDR2 YYEKEE (reference sequence).

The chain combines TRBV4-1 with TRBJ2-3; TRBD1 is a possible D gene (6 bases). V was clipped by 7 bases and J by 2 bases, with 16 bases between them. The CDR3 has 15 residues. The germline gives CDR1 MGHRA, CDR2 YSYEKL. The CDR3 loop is CASTWAGANTDTQYF. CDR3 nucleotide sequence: TGCGCCAGCACTTGGGCAGGGGCGAACACAGATACGCAGTATTTT.

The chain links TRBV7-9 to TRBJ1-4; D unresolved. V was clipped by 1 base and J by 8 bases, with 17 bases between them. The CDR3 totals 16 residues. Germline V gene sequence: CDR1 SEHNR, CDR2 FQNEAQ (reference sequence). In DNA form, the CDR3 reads TGTGCCAGCAGCTTAGTTGGGCAGGCTCCCGCGGAAAAACTGTTTTTT. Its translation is CASSLVGQAPAEKLFF.

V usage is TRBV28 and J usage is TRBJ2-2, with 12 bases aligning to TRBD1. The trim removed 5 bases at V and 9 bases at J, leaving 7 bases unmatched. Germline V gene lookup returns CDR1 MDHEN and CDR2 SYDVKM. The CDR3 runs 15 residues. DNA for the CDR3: TGTGCCAGCAGTACTCCGGGACAGGGGGCTAGGGAGCTGTTTTTT. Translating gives CASSTPGQGARELFF.